The TCR beta chain described here comes from a study of long-term antiretroviral therapy in people with HIV. At the survey level, the v3.0 immunoSEQ assay was run. TCRdb's table, derived via immunoSEQ multiplex PCR, lists solely in-frame clones and lacks some. In the table there are roughly 42,000 clones, roughly nine tenths of which are singletons. This CDR3 comprises 16 residues. The V gene's germline CDR1 is SNHLY and CDR2 FYNNEI. V was pared by 4 bases and J by 6 bases, with 13 bases of the junction left unmatched. The TCR originated in a woman between 50 and 59 years old with HIV. Sample: unsorted PBMCs, taken 1.2 years after starting antiretroviral therapy. V is TRBV2 and J is TRBJ1-2; 8 bases agree with TRBD1. This CDR3 reads CASSVLVVDRGDGYTF. For the CDR3, the DNA is TGTGCCAGCAGTGTCCTGGTAGTAGACAGGGGCGATGGCTACACCTTC. Full variable domain (missing parts from reference TRBV2 and TRBJ1-2): EPEVTQTPSHQVTQMGQEVILRCVPISNHLYFYWYRQILGQKVEFLVSFYNNEISEKSEIFDDQFSVERPDGSNFTLKIRSTKLEDSAMYFCASSVLVVDRGDGYTFGSGTRLTVV.